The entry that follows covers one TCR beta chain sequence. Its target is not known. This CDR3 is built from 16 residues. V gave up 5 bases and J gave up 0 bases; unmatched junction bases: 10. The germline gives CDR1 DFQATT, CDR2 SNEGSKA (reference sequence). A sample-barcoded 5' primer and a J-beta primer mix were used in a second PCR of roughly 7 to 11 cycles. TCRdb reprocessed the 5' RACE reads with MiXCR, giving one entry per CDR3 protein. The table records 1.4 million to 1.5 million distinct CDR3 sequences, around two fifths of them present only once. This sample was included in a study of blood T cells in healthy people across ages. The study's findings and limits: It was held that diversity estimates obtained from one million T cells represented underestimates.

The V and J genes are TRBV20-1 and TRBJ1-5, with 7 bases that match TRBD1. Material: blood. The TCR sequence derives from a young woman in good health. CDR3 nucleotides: TGCAGTGCTTTTCGTCGCCGGGACAGTAGCAATCAGCCCCAGCATTTT. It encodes CSAFRRRDSSNQPQHF.